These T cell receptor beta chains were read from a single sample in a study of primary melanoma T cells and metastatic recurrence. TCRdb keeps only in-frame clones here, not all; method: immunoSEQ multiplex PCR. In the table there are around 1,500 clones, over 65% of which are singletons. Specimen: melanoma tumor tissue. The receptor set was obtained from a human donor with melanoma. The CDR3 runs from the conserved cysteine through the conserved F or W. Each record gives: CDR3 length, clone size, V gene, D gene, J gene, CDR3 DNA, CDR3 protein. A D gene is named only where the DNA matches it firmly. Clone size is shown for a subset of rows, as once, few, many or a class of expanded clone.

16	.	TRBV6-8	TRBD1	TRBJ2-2	TGTGCCAGCAGTGGCCAGACAGGGGGCATCACCGGGGAGCTGTTTTTT	CASSGQTGGITGELFF
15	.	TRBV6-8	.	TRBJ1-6	TGTGCCAGCAGCTCACCCGGGACGTTCACTTCACCCCTCCACTTT	CASSSPGTFTSPLHF
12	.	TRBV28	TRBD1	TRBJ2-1	TGTGCCAGCAGCCCCCTGGGGGACAGGCAGTTCTTC	CASSPLGDRQFF
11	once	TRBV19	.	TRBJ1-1	TGTGCCAGTAGTGTTTCAGGGGATGCTTTCTTT	CASSVSGDAFF
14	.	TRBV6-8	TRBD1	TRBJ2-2	TGTGCCAGCAGTCGAGACAGGGATGGCGGGGAGCTGTTTTTT	CASSRDRDGGELFF
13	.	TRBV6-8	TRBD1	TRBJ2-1	TGTGCCAGCACCGGGACAGGGAGCAATGAGCAGTTCTTC	CASTGTGSNEQFF
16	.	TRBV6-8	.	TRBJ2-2	TGTGCCAGCAGTTACGTCAGACCCGTTAACACCGGGGAGCTGTTTTTT	CASSYVRPVNTGELFF
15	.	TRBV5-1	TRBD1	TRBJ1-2	TGCGCCAGCAGCTTGGAGGCCAGGGGGCTTGATGGCTACACCTTC	CASSLEARGLDGYTF
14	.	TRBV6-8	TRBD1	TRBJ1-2	TGTGCCAGCACCAGGGACAGGGGAGTCTATGGCTACACCTTC	CASTRDRGVYGYTF
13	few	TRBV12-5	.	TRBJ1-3	TGTGCCAGCACCCTCTTCGTGGGAAACACCATATATTTT	CASTLFVGNTIYF
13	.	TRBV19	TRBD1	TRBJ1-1	TGTGCCAGTAAGTCTAGGGGGCCCACTGAAGCTTTCTTT	CASKSRGPTEAFF
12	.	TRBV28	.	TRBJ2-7	TGTGCCAGCAATCGGAGGACCTACGAGCAGTACTTC	CASNRRTYEQYF
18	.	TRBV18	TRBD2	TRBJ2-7	TGTGCCAGCTCACCCCGGAGGATCTCTAGCGGGATATCCTACGAGCAGTACTTC	CASSPRRISSGISYEQYF
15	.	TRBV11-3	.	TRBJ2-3	TGTGCCAGCAGCTTTTTGGACAAAGGCACAGATACGCAGTATTTT	CASSFLDKGTDTQYF
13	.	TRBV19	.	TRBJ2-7	TGTGCCAGTAGTATCTTCGGGGCCTACGAGCAGTACTTC	CASSIFGAYEQYF
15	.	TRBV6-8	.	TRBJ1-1	TGTGCCAGCAGTTCCTCAAGGGTAGGGAACACTGAAGCTTTCTTT	CASSSSRVGNTEAFF
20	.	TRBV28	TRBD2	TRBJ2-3	TGTGCCAGCAGTTACCCGGGACTAGCGTTTGGGGTAACCCGCACAGATACGCAGTATTTT	CASSYPGLAFGVTRTDTQYF